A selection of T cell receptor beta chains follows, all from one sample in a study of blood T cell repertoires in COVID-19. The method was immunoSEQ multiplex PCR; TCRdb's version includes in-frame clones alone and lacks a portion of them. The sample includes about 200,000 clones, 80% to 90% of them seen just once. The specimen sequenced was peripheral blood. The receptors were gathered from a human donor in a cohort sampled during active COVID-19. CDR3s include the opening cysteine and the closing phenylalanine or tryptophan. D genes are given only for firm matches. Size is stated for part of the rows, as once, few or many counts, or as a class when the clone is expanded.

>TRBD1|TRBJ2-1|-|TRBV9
TGTGCCAGCCGACCGCTGCCAGGGGGCTACAATGAGCAGTTCTTC
CASRPLPGGYNEQFF
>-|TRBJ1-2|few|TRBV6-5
TGTGCCAGCAGTTACTCGGGAGGGAACTATGGCTACACCTTC
CASSYSGGNYGYTF
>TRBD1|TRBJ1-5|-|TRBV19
TGTGCCAGTAGCAGGACAGGGCCGACTAATCAGCCCCAGCATTTT
CASSRTGPTNQPQHF
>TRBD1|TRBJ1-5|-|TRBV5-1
TGCGCCAGCAGCACAACAGGGGGCCCTAATCAGCCCCAGCATTTT
CASSTTGGPNQPQHF
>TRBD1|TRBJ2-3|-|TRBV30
TGTGCCTGGGACCCGACAGGGGCAAATACGCAGTATTTT
CAWDPTGANTQYF
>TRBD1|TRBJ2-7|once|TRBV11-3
TGTGCCAGCAGTGTGGACAGGGGCTACGAGCAGTACTTC
CASSVDRGYEQYF
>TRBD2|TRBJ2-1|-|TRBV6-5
TGTGCCAGCAGTAAGGGACTAGCGGGGTTCGGTGAGCAGTTCTTC
CASSKGLAGFGEQFF
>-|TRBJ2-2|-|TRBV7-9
TGTGCCTGGATGGGGTCCGGGGGACGAACCGGGGAGCTGTTTTTT
CAWMGSGGRTGELFF
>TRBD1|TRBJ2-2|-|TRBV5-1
TGCGCCAGCAGGCCCCCGGACAGGGGGAACACCGGGGAGCTGTTTTTT
CASRPPDRGNTGELFF
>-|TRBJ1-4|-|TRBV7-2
TGTGCCAGCAGCCCCCTGGGGGGGGCGTATAGTGAAAAACTGTTTTTT
CASSPLGGAYSEKLFF